The clone carrying this T cell receptor beta chain appeared once. Its antigen is unknown. The data are from a study of T-cell reconstitution after alpha-beta-depleted transplantation in children. Study results and limitations: One year post-transplant, T-cell counts and diversity were largely derived from T cells produced anew.

The TCRbeta library was prepared with unique molecular identifiers. TCRdb processed the PCR reads anew with MiXCR; each CDR3 protein has one entry. The sample comprises 300,000 to 350,000 distinct CDR3 sequences, about a sixth of which are singletons, and roughly 40% rests with the top ten. Trimming took 7 bases from V and 7 from J; bases not matched to a gene: 23. Germline CDR1 reads MDHEN; CDR2 reads SYDVKM. This CDR3 contains 20 residues. The V call is TRBV28, the J call TRBJ2-5; 14 bases align to TRBD2. The source is a male patient under 10 years old who had a stem cell transplant for acute lymphoblastic leukemia, so the T cells may come from the graft donor. This specimen was PBMCs, mostly from graft donor cells, taken 360 days after TCRalphabeta/CD19-depleted stem cell transplant. The CDR3 here is CASTTHRTSGRPTRVWTQYF. CDR3 DNA: TGTGCCAGCACTACCCACCGGACTAGCGGGAGGCCTACGCGGGTGTGGACCCAGTACTTC.